The TCR beta chain described here comes from a study of beta chain features in type 1 diabetes. Broader study findings: Researchers report that Type 1 diabetes patients had moderately but significantly shorter TCRB CDR3s across all four CD4+ subsets. Junctions at VDJ sites from type 1 diabetes patients had fewer insertions and more deletions. Relative to healthy donors, patients appeared to have naive, central memory and Treg TCRB repertoires that were more similar.

Germline values: CDR1 KGHSH, CDR2 LQKENI. V was shortened by 5 bases and J by 5 bases, with 12 bases between the two germline ends. The CDR3 is 14 amino acids. TCRB transcripts that were expressed got sequenced, as all of the isolated RNA had been reverse transcribed. Some clones are missing from TCRdb's copy, which holds only in-frame ones; the method was immunoSEQ multiplex PCR. Of around 110,000 clones in the sample, around 17% were seen once. Purities over 98% were achieved in all sorted populations. In this sample, this clone turned up many times. Its target is unknown. Source material: central memory CD4+ T cells from blood. This chain links TRBV18 with TRBJ2-2, with D uncertain. This clonotype was obtained from a man between 25 and 39 years old with type 1 diabetes. This chain's CDR3 is CASSADIGTGELFF. The CDR3 DNA reads TGTGCCAGCTCAGCCGACATCGGAACCGGGGAGCTGTTTTTT.